This T cell receptor (beta chain) originates from a study of blood T cell repertoires in COVID-19. This clone was observed a single time. Repertoires were generated with immunoSEQ multiplex PCR, while TCRdb's copy carries only in-frame clones and drops some. The sample comprises about 200,000 clones, 75% to 85% of which are singletons, and about 2.5% rests with the top ten. The source material was peripheral blood. The clonotype originates from a woman between 65 and 79 years old with COVID-19, enrolled during active disease.

The CDR3: CAISGDRVYGYTF. In nucleotides, the CDR3 is TGTGCCATCAGTGGCGACAGGGTCTATGGCTACACCTTC. J is TRBJ1-2 and V is TRBV10-3; 7 nucleotides align to TRBD1. The CDR3 contains 13 residues. V lost 4 bases and J lost 4; bases outside the gene matches: 3. CDR1 is ENHRY and CDR2 is SYGVKD in the germline V gene.